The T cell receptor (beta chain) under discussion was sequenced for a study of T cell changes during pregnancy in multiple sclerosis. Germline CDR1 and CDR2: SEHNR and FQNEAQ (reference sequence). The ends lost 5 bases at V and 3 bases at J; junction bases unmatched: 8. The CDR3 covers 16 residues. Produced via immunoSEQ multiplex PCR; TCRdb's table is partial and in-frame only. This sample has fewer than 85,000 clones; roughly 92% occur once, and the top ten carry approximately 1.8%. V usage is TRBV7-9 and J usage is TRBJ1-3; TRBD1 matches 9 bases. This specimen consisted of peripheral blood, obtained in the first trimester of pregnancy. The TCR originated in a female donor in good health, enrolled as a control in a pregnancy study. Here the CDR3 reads CASSNTTGGLGNTIYF. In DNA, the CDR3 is TGTGCCAGCAGCAACACGACAGGGGGACTTGGAAACACCATATATTTT.